The 2 T cell receptor beta chains listed next were all sequenced from one sample in a study of Ad26.COV2.S vaccination and SARS-CoV-2 variants. Measured with immunoSEQ multiplex PCR; TCRdb has only the in-frame clones, and not every one. Among about 350,000 clones listed, about 85% were seen once. Treatment noted: 15 to 20 received Ad26.COV2.S at low or high dose, single or two shots; a few received placebo; per-sample allocation not given. It was on day 63 after the first vaccine or placebo injection that samples were taken. Specimen: peripheral blood, collected in a trial of Ad26.COV2.S vaccine versus placebo. These receptors were collected from a person between 18 and 65 years old who received the Ad26.COV2.S COVID-19 vaccine or a placebo.

The genes are TRBV12-3 or TRBV12-4 and TRBJ1-5, with TRBD1 identical over 8 bases. The CDR3 is 13 residues long. The V gene end was trimmed by 6 bases and the J gene end by 11 bases; junction bases not matched to a gene: 9. The DNA of the CDR3 is TGTGCCAGCAGCCTCGGACAGGGCAAGACCCAGCATTTT. Its translation: CASSLGQGKTQHF.

This chain connects TRBV5-4 to TRBJ2-2; TRBD2 matches at 8 bases. CDR3 size: 18 residues. The germline CDR1 and CDR2 sequences are SGHNT and YYREEE (reference sequence). Trimming at V came to 0 bases and at J to 3 bases, leaving 10 bases not matched to a gene. In DNA, the CDR3 is TGTGCCAGCAGCTTGGTTGGGAGCGGGAGACCGCACACCGGGGAGCTGTTTTTT. This sequence encodes CASSLVGSGRPHTGELFF.